A selection of T cell receptor beta chains follows, all from one sample in a study of blood T cell repertoires in COVID-19. Using immunoSEQ multiplex PCR, the repertoire was profiled, and TCRdb retains in-frame clones only, with some absent. The sample holds roughly 100,000 clones; around 87% are singletons and the top ten take around 3%. The sequenced sample was peripheral blood. These receptors were taken from a man aged 50-59 years with active or convalescent COVID-19. Each CDR3 is given with its conserved first and last residue. D genes are given only for firm matches. Only part of the rows carry a size: once, few, many, or a class if the clone is expanded.

TRBV28	NA	TRBJ1-1	NA	CASSLSGNTEAFF	TGTGCCAGCAGTTTATCAGGGAACACTGAAGCTTTCTTT
TRBV19	NA	TRBJ1-5	TRBD1	CASQGQLEPQHF	TGTGCCAGTCAGGGACAGCTAGAGCCCCAGCATTTT
TRBV19	NA	TRBJ2-1	TRBD2	CASSITGGSYNEQFF	TGTGCCAGTAGTATTACGGGGGGCTCCTACAATGAGCAGTTCTTC
TRBV24-1	NA	TRBJ1-1	TRBD1	CATRHPGQGFTEAFF	TGTGCCACCAGACATCCGGGACAGGGATTCACTGAAGCTTTCTTT
TRBV12-5	NA	TRBJ2-3	TRBD1	CASGTGTGATDTQYF	TGTGCTAGTGGTACCGGGACAGGGGCCACAGATACGCAGTATTTT
TRBV5-1	NA	TRBJ2-1	TRBD1	CASSSTGISYNEQFF	TGCGCCAGCAGCTCGACAGGGATCTCCTACAATGAGCAGTTCTTC
TRBV16	NA	TRBJ2-1	TRBD1	CASSRSGTGRFGGNEQFF	TGTGCCAGCAGCCGATCCGGGACAGGGAGATTTGGGGGCAATGAGCAGTTCTTC
TRBV19	NA	TRBJ2-2	TRBD1	CASSIVQGESGELFF	TGTGCCAGTAGTATAGTGCAGGGGGAGAGCGGGGAGCTGTTTTTT
TRBV7-9	NA	TRBJ1-2	TRBD1	CASTPPFGRGNYGYTF	TGTGCCAGCACCCCCCCTTTCGGCAGGGGGAACTATGGCTACACCTTC
TRBV6-5	NA	TRBJ1-3	NA	CASSYSGRGGNTIYF	TGTGCCAGCAGTTACTCAGGCAGGGGTGGAAACACCATATATTTT
TRBV5-4	NA	TRBJ1-1	NA	CASSSVMNTEAFF	TGTGCCAGCAGTTCGGTGATGAACACTGAAGCTTTCTTT
TRBV4-1	NA	TRBJ1-2	NA	CASSQDGRVEATVYGYTF	TGCGCCAGCAGCCAAGATGGTCGGGTAGAGGCCACGGTCTATGGCTACACCTTC
TRBV10-2	NA	TRBJ2-3	NA	CASSNFLDTQYF	TGCGCCAGCAGCAATTTTTTGGATACGCAGTATTTT
TRBV29-1	NA	TRBJ2-5	TRBD2	CSVVGGLAERETQYF	TGCAGCGTTGTTGGGGGACTAGCGGAGAGGGAGACCCAGTACTTC
TRBV12-3/TRBV12-4	once	TRBJ1-2	TRBD1	CASSRDRDYGYTF	TGTGCCAGCAGTAGAGACAGGGACTATGGCTACACCTTC
TRBV5-6	NA	TRBJ2-5	NA	CASSWGPGNGGGETQYF	TGTGCCAGCAGCTGGGGCCCTGGGAACGGGGGTGGGGAGACCCAGTACTTC
TRBV21-1	NA	TRBJ2-3	NA	CASSKEILDTQYF	TGTGCCAGCAGCAAAGAAATACTAGATACGCAGTATTTT
TRBV2	NA	TRBJ2-5	TRBD1	CASSEGEGASETQYF	TGTGCCAGCAGTGAAGGAGAGGGGGCGTCTGAGACCCAGTACTTC
TRBV5-4	NA	TRBJ2-7	TRBD2	CASSLGASGVYEQYF	TGTGCCAGCAGCTTGGGGGCTAGCGGGGTATACGAGCAGTACTTC
TRBV6-6	NA	TRBJ2-2	NA	CASVFGGSTGELFF	TGTGCCAGCGTGTTTGGAGGGAGCACCGGGGAGCTGTTTTTT
TRBV7-2	once	TRBJ2-7	NA	CASSRTGTSSYEQYF	TGTGCCAGCAGTCGGACGGGAACTAGCTCCTACGAGCAGTACTTC
TRBV2	once	TRBJ2-1	TRBD2	CASIGLADYNEQFF	TGTGCCAGCATCGGCCTAGCGGACTACAATGAGCAGTTCTTC
TRBV19	NA	TRBJ1-2	TRBD1	CASSGQHNYGYTF	TGTGCCAGCTCGGGACAGCATAACTATGGCTACACCTTC
TRBV7-2	NA	TRBJ1-2	NA	CASSSEGGRGGYTF	TGTGCCAGCAGCTCGGAAGGTGGGAGGGGAGGCTACACCTTC
TRBV3-1/TRBV3-2	NA	TRBJ1-2	NA	CASSQDPRIKPNYGYTF	TGTGCCAGCAGCCAAGATCCTAGGATTAAACCTAACTATGGCTACACCTTC
TRBV19	few	TRBJ2-7	TRBD1	CASSTQTGGWEQYF	TGTGCCAGTAGTACCCAAACAGGGGGCTGGGAGCAGTACTTC
TRBV28	NA	TRBJ1-2	NA	CASSPHPREGYTF	TGTGCCAGCAGCCCTCACCCGAGGGAAGGCTACACCTTC
TRBV21-1	NA	TRBJ1-4	NA	CASSNGDRPALRKKLFF	TGTGCCAGCAGCAACGGAGACAGGCCAGCTCTTCGGAAAAAACTGTTTTTT